The 29 T cell receptor beta chains reported below all come from one sample, sequenced in a study of radiotherapy plus CTLA-4 blockade in lung cancer. The protocol was immunoSEQ multiplex PCR, while the TCRdb copy is restricted to in-frame clones and leaves out a portion. The sample has about 95,000 clones, 83% seen once; the top ten hold roughly 0.84%. The sample consisted of peripheral blood, taken from a patient treated with radiotherapy plus ipilimumab. The receptors were gathered from a human donor with non-small cell lung cancer who had stable disease on radiotherapy plus ipilimumab.

The chain links TRBV15 to TRBJ2-5, with TRBD2 identical over 7 bases. There are 18 residues in the CDR3. CDR1 and CDR2 from the germline V gene are LNHNV and YYDKDF (reference sequence). Losses at the gene ends were 5 bases for V and 4 bases for J; bases not matched to a gene: 19. In DNA form, the CDR3 reads TGTGCCACCAGCCTGGGTAGGGGCGCCCCTAGGACTAGAGAGACCCAGTACTTC. Amino acids: CATSLGRGAPRTRETQYF.

The chain combines TRBV7-9 with TRBJ1-2, with no clear D. The V and J ends lost 5 bases and 8 bases respectively, with 12 bases between them. Germline V lookup: CDR1 SEHNR, CDR2 FQNEAQ (reference sequence). The CDR3 runs 12 residues. The CDR3 region is CASSTRQGGYTF. The CDR3 nucleotides read TGTGCCAGCAGCACCCGGCAAGGCGGCTACACCTTC.

The chain combines TRBV7-3 with TRBJ1-1, with 9 nucleotides matching TRBD1. CDR3 length: 19 residues. Unmatched junction bases numbered 16, after V lost 4 bases and J lost 1 base. CDR1 and CDR2 from the germline V gene are SGHTA and FQGTGA. CDR3 nucleotide sequence: TGTGCCAGCAGCTCTTACAGGGGGCGAGACTTAACCAAGAACACTGAAGCTTTCTTT. It specifies CASSSYRGRDLTKNTEAFF.

V usage is TRBV5-1 and J usage is TRBJ2-4, with D uncertain. Trimming cost V 0 bases and J 5 bases, with 12 bases left between them. The CDR3 spans 15 residues. Germline V gives CDR1 SGHRS, CDR2 YFSETQ. CDR3 nucleotides: TGCGCCAGCAGCTTGGGATTGTCCCCTCAAAACATTCAGTACTTC. This codes for CASSLGLSPQNIQYF.

The J gene is TRBJ2-5, the V gene TRBV19, with a weak D call TRBD2 (6 bases). The CDR3 is 14 amino acids. Germline lookup yields CDR1 LNHDA and CDR2 SQIVND (reference sequence). Trimming took 6 bases from V and 6 from J, leaving 17 bases between them. The CDR3 sequence is CASSAGMGGQTQYF. The CDR3 region has the DNA TGTGCCAGTAGCGCAGGGATGGGGGGACAGACCCAGTACTTC.

This chain connects TRBV6-5 to TRBJ1-1; D might be TRBD1 (5 bases). Looked up from germline, CDR1 is MNHEY and CDR2 is SVGAGI. There are 13 residues in the CDR3. Trimming took 4 bases from V and 2 from J, leaving 8 bases between them. This chain's CDR3 is CASSFQGNTEAFF. CDR3 sequence (DNA): TGTGCCAGCAGTTTCCAGGGAAACACTGAAGCTTTCTTT.

This chain links TRBV25-1 with TRBJ2-5; the D gene is possibly TRBD1 (6 bases). V dropped 4 bases and J dropped 2 bases, with 14 bases sitting between them. The germline CDR1 and CDR2 sequences are MGHDK and SYGVNS. The CDR3 totals 15 residues. CDR3 DNA sequence: TGTGCCAGCAGTGGGACAGCGACGCTTCAAGAGACCCAGTACTTC. Translation gives CASSGTATLQETQYF.

The chain uses TRBV6-5 and TRBJ1-1, with D tentatively TRBD1 (5 bases). The CDR3 spans 15 residues. The germline CDR1 and CDR2 sequences are MNHEY and SVGAGI. V was trimmed by 2 bases and J by 0 bases, leaving 10 bases between them. CDR3 in amino acids: CASSYRGVMNTEAFF. The CDR3 bases are TGTGCCAGCAGTTACAGGGGTGTAATGAACACTGAAGCTTTCTTT.

J is TRBJ2-7 and V is TRBV7-3; D assignment may be TRBD1 or TRBD2 (5 bases each). Trimming removed 5 bases at V and 6 bases at J, with 11 bases between. Germline CDR1 and CDR2: SGHTA and FQGTGA. This CDR3 is built from 12 residues. CDR3 loop: CASSRGQGEQYF. CDR3 bases: TGTGCCAGCAGCCGGGGTCAGGGCGAGCAGTACTTC.

The V and J genes are TRBV30 and TRBJ2-7; 9 nucleotides line up with TRBD1. The CDR3 sequence is 12 residues long. The V segment lost 8 bases and the J segment 2 bases; nucleotides outside the gene matches: 4. Germline V gene lookup returns CDR1 GTSNPN and CDR2 SVGIG (reference sequence). CDR3 sequence reads: CAGRDRAYEQYF. Here the CDR3 DNA reads TGTGCCGGACGGGACAGGGCCTACGAGCAGTACTTC. Filled out from reference TRBV30 and TRBJ2-7, the complete variable domain reads SQTIHQWPATLVQPVGSPLSLECTVEGTSNPNLYWYRQAAGRGLQLLFYSVGIGQISSEVPQNLSASRPQDRQFILSSKKLLLSDSGFYLCAGRDRAYEQYFGPGTRLTVT.

The J gene is TRBJ2-7, the V gene TRBV5-8; a weak D match, TRBD2 (5 bases). V gave up 0 bases and J gave up 5 bases, with 15 bases separating them. The CDR3 extends over 15 amino acids. Germline loops: CDR1 SGHTS, CDR2 YDEGEE. The CDR3 DNA follows: TGTGCCAGCAGCTTGGCCGGAGGAAGCGGCCACGAGCAGTACTTC. Residues: CASSLAGGSGHEQYF.

A single count supports this clone. The rearrangement links TRBV25-1 to TRBJ1-3; D is perhaps TRBD1 (6 bases). CDR3 length: 13 residues. The V and J ends lost 8 bases and 2 bases respectively, with 10 bases between them. The germline gives CDR1 MGHDK, CDR2 SYGVNS. CDR3 DNA sequence: TGTGCCAGCCAACAGGGACCTGGAAACACCATATATTTT. Its translation is CASQQGPGNTIYF.

The V call is TRBV18, the J call TRBJ1-2; no definite D call. The V end lost 3 bases, the J end lost 5 bases, and 10 bases lay between the germline ends. Germline V lookup: CDR1 KGHSH, CDR2 LQKENI. The CDR3 runs 13 residues. The CDR3 spells CASSPDEEYGYTF. CDR3 DNA sequence: TGTGCCAGCTCACCGGACGAGGAGTATGGCTACACCTTC.

The sample holds one count of this clone. V usage is TRBV4-1 and J usage is TRBJ1-2, with 9 positions matching TRBD1. This CDR3 comprises 13 residues. Germline V lookup: CDR1 MGHRA, CDR2 YSYEKL. Germline trimming cut 4 bases from V and 8 bases from J; bases unmatched to any gene: 5. The CDR3 sequence: CASSPYRGLGYTF. The CDR3 nucleotides are TGCGCCAGCAGCCCGTACAGGGGGCTGGGCTACACCTTC.

The chain links TRBV6-1 to TRBJ2-7; D may be TRBD1 (6 bases). This CDR3 has 13 residues. V was clipped by 7 bases and J by 6 bases, with 16 bases between them. CDR1 is MNHNS, CDR2 SASEGT, per germline. This CDR3 is CASNLQGSSEQYF. The CDR3 DNA sequence: TGTGCCAGCAATTTACAGGGTTCAAGCGAGCAGTACTTC.

This clone turned up a few times. The chain couples TRBV7-8 to TRBJ1-6; TRBD1 matches at 9 bases. Per germline, CDR1 SGHVS and CDR2 FQNEAQ. The trim removed 0 bases at V and 7 bases at J, leaving 1 base unmatched. This CDR3 is 15 amino acids long. The CDR3 region is CASSLAGTGNSPLHF. In nucleotides, the CDR3 is TGTGCCAGCAGCTTAGCCGGGACAGGGAATTCACCCCTCCACTTT.

The chain employs TRBV11-1 and TRBJ2-7, with 9 bases fitting TRBD1. Germline assignment: CDR1 SGHAT and CDR2 FQDESV (reference sequence). This CDR3 is 14 amino acids long. Losses at the gene ends were 3 bases for V and 5 bases for J; bases not matched to a gene: 5. The CDR3 coding sequence is TGTGCCAGCAGCTTCGGACAGGGGCTAGACGAGCAGTACTTC. As protein: CASSFGQGLDEQYF.

The CDR3 DNA sequence: TGTGCCAGCAGCTTAGCGGGAGTCACCGGGGAGCTGTTTTTT. It is translated as CASSLAGVTGELFF. This chain links TRBV7-8 with TRBJ2-2, with D perhaps matching TRBD2 (5 bases). Germline V gene sequence: CDR1 SGHVS, CDR2 FQNEAQ. The CDR3 is 14 residues long. Trimming left V 0 bases short and J 4 bases short, with 6 bases between.

The chain couples TRBV6-1 to TRBJ1-2; TRBD1 might be the D (5 bases). V gave up 3 bases and J gave up 5 bases, with 13 bases separating them. Germline CDR1 is MNHNS and CDR2 is SASEGT. The CDR3 contains 14 residues. The CDR3 region has the DNA TGTGCCAGCAGTGAGGGGACCGGGAGGTATGGCTACACCTTC. It codes for CASSEGTGRYGYTF.

This chain joins TRBV19 and TRBJ1-4, with D unresolved. V gave up 9 bases and J gave up 5 bases, with 7 bases separating them. CDR3 size: 11 residues. CDR1 is LNHDA, CDR2 SQIVND, per germline (reference sequence). The CDR3 loop is CASGRNEKLFF. The CDR3 bases are TGTGCCAGCGGACGGAATGAAAAACTGTTTTTT.

The CDR3 region has the DNA TGTGCCAGCAGTTTAAGAGGGGGCGGGATAGGGAGAGAGACCCAGTACTTC. Translation gives CASSLRGGGIGRETQYF. The chain carries TRBV28 and TRBJ2-5; tentatively, D is TRBD1 (7 bases). The germline V gene has CDR1 MDHEN and CDR2 SYDVKM. The CDR3 has 17 residues. V shed 2 bases and J shed 4 bases, with 20 bases lying between them.

This chain links TRBV4-2 with TRBJ1-1; tentative D call: TRBD1 (6 bases). The length of the CDR3 is 15 residues. V was trimmed by 3 bases and J by 0 bases, leaving 11 bases between them. CDR1 is LGHNA, CDR2 YNFKEQ, per germline. The CDR3 region is CASSQADSLNTEAFF. CDR3 DNA sequence: TGTGCCAGCAGCCAGGCGGACAGTTTGAACACTGAAGCTTTCTTT.

V gene TRBV5-1 combines with J gene TRBJ2-1; 13 bases agree with TRBD2. The CDR3 extends over 17 amino acids. CDR1 is SGHRS and CDR2 is YFSETQ in the germline V gene. V gave up 0 bases and J gave up 3 bases; unmatched junction bases: 3. CDR3 in DNA: TGCGCCAGCAGCTTGGGTGGGACTAGCGGGAACTACAATGAGCAGTTCTTC. This gives the protein CASSLGGTSGNYNEQFF.

J is TRBJ2-1 and V is TRBV5-1, with D perhaps being TRBD1 or TRBD2 (5 bases each). Germline CDR1 SGHRS, CDR2 YFSETQ. The V end lost 0 bases, the J end lost 7 bases, and 20 bases lay between the germline ends. CDR3 size: 17 residues. This CDR3 is CASSLAAVRQGENEQFF. The CDR3 DNA reads TGCGCCAGCAGCTTGGCCGCTGTTCGCCAGGGAGAGAATGAGCAGTTCTTC. Complete variable domain (other parts from reference TRBV5-1 and TRBJ2-1): KAGVTQTPRYLIKTRGQQVTLSCSPISGHRSVSWYQQTPGQGLQFLFEYFSETQRNKGNFPGRFSGRQFSNSRSEMNVSTLELGDSALYLCASSLAAVRQGENEQFFGPGTRLTVL.

The chain employs TRBV5-1 and TRBJ1-4; a possible D gene is TRBD1 (6 bases). Deletions cut 4 bases from V and 4 bases from J, with 11 bases between. The CDR3 loop spans 14 amino acids. CDR1 is SGHRS, CDR2 YFSETQ, per germline. The CDR3 spells CASSRQAGNEKLFF. As DNA, the CDR3 is TGCGCCAGCAGCCGACAGGCGGGTAATGAAAAACTGTTTTTT. The whole variable domain, remainder taken from reference TRBV5-1 and TRBJ1-4, is KAGVTQTPRYLIKTRGQQVTLSCSPISGHRSVSWYQQTPGQGLQFLFEYFSETQRNKGNFPGRFSGRQFSNSRSEMNVSTLELGDSALYLCASSRQAGNEKLFFGSGTQLSVL.

This clone was seen just once. The chain joins TRBV9 to TRBJ2-3, with 11 bases identical to TRBD2. Germline V gene sequence: CDR1 SGDLS, CDR2 YYNGEE. V was clipped by 0 bases and J by 2 bases; unmatched bases: 11. The CDR3 loop spans 19 amino acids. The CDR3 reads CASSVEGLAATLPTDTQYF. The CDR3 coding sequence is TGTGCCAGCAGCGTAGAGGGACTAGCGGCCACCTTACCCACAGATACGCAGTATTTT.

The chain carries TRBV20-1 and TRBJ1-1; the D is unclear. Germline CDR1 and CDR2: DFQATT and SNEGSKA (reference sequence). The CDR3 sequence is 11 residues long. V was cut by 7 bases and J by 4 bases, with 10 bases left in between. CDR3 DNA: TGCAGTGTCCCGAGGGTCACTGAAGCTTTCTTT. The encoded protein is CSVPRVTEAFF.

V gene TRBV5-1 combines with J gene TRBJ2-7, with D possibly matching TRBD1 (5 bases). The CDR3 spans 12 residues. CDR1 and CDR2 from the germline V gene are SGHRS and YFSETQ. Trimming took off 4 bases at V and 7 bases at J, with 12 bases between the two ends. The CDR3: CASSNGAGEQYF. DNA of the CDR3: TGCGCCAGCAGCAATGGGGCTGGGGAGCAGTACTTC. Variable domain in full (rest from reference TRBV5-1 and TRBJ2-7): KAGVTQTPRYLIKTRGQQVTLSCSPISGHRSVSWYQQTPGQGLQFLFEYFSETQRNKGNFPGRFSGRQFSNSRSEMNVSTLELGDSALYLCASSNGAGEQYFGPGTRLTVT.

This clone was seen only once. This chain joins TRBV7-3 and TRBJ2-2; 8 bases fit TRBD2. This CDR3 comprises 14 residues. Trimming at V came to 5 bases and at J to 4 bases, leaving 3 bases not matched to a gene. CDR1 SGHTA and CDR2 FQGTGA come from the germline V gene. CDR3 DNA: TGTGCCAGCAGCCACGGGACTAGCACCGGGGAGCTGTTTTTT. Translation: CASSHGTSTGELFF.